This record looks at one T cell receptor (beta chain) sequence and its context. Its cognate antigen is unknown. CDR3 length equals 17 residues. Germline V lookup: CDR1 MGHRA, CDR2 YSYEKL. The V and J ends lost 1 base and 0 bases, in that order; junction bases with no gene match: 6. This entry comes from a study of Graves' ophthalmopathy and Graves' hyperthyroidism. Study summary: Investigators collected peripheral blood at initial diagnosis, before any treatment was given. Study conclusions and caveats: Most clonotypes expanded in thyroid above 0.001 frequency were present in blood too. Using a 13-signature model, the authors split ophthalmopathy from stable hyperthyroidism, with about 90% sensitivity and 80% to 84% specificity.

Amplified material comprised TCR beta CDR3 regions derived from RNA transcripts. RT-PCR in the first round used HTBI primers; a second-round multiplex PCR followed. One entry per CDR3 protein, called by TCRdb with MiXCR from the multiplex PCR reads. The data contain roughly 610,000 distinct CDR3 sequences, 20% to 25% of them seen just once; the ten biggest clones take up approximately 6.5%. Hyperthyroidism patients, all newly diagnosed, had under 2 months' duration and ages of 18 to 65. V usage is TRBV4-1 and J usage is TRBJ2-5; 9 bases are a match to TRBD2. The sequenced sample was peripheral blood. This TCR was recovered from a young woman with stable Graves' hyperthyroidism. Some clones in this sample may be carry-over from other donors' samples. Here the CDR3 DNA reads TGCGCCAGCAGCCAAGGCGGCGGGAGGGGGTACCAAGAGACCCAGTACTTC. Protein: CASSQGGGRGYQETQYF.